These 5 T cell receptor beta chains were sequenced from one sample in a study of blood T cells in healthy people across ages. It was with a sample-barcoded 5' primer and a J-beta primer mix that a second PCR of roughly 6 to 12 cycles was run. TCRdb processed the 5' RACE reads anew with MiXCR; each CDR3 protein has one entry. The data hold around 1,500,000 distinct CDR3 sequences, with about 43% observed a single time. The specimen sequenced was blood. The source of these receptors is a woman under 30 in good health.

This rearrangement joins TRBV15 to TRBJ2-7, with 7 bases identical to TRBD2. The tail of the sequence fits TRBJ2-5 better, so the J call may be wrong. This CDR3 contains 15 residues. Germline V gives CDR1 LNHNV, CDR2 YYDKDF (reference sequence). The CDR3 region has the DNA TGTGCCACCAGCAGATTAGCGGGTGGGGAAGAGACCCAGTACTTC. This translates into CATSRLAGGEETQYF.

The rearrangement uses TRBV9 and TRBJ2-1; 9 bases agree with TRBD2. Germline lookup yields CDR1 SGDLS and CDR2 YYNGEE. V trimming: 4 bases; J trimming: 5 bases; junction bases outside the gene matches: 7. The CDR3 totals 15 residues. The DNA for the CDR3 is TGTGCCAGCAGCCCCAGCGGGGGGCCCCACAATGAGCAGTTCTTC. Amino acids: CASSPSGGPHNEQFF.

The chain links TRBV5-1 to TRBJ2-7, with 8 bases matching TRBD1. J was trimmed by 7 bases and V by 1 base; bases with no gene match: 7. The CDR3 covers 14 residues. CDR1 and CDR2 from the germline V gene are SGHRS and YFSETQ. This CDR3 reads CASSLPAGGNEQYF. The CDR3, as DNA: TGCGCCAGCAGCTTGCCCGCAGGGGGCAATGAGCAGTACTTC. The whole variable domain, remainder taken from reference TRBV5-1 and TRBJ2-7, is KAGVTQTPRYLIKTRGQQVTLSCSPISGHRSVSWYQQTPGQGLQFLFEYFSETQRNKGNFPGRFSGRQFSNSRSEMNVSTLELGDSALYLCASSLPAGGNEQYFGPGTRLTVT.

J is TRBJ2-5 and V is TRBV27; D possibly matches TRBD1 or TRBD2 (5 bases each). V was trimmed by 8 bases and J by 11 bases, leaving 15 bases between them. This CDR3 has 11 amino acids. CDR1 is MNHEY and CDR2 is SMNVEV in the germline V gene (reference sequence). CDR3 protein: CASHMGVEQYF. DNA for the CDR3: TGTGCCAGCCATATGGGGGTTGAGCAGTACTTC.

This CDR3 is CASSQGPGQGASGANVLTF. The CDR3, as DNA: TGTGCCAGCAGCCAAGGTCCCGGACAGGGGGCCTCTGGGGCCAACGTCCTGACTTTC. The chain uses TRBV3-1 and TRBJ2-6; 11 bases are shared with TRBD1. Germline CDR1 reads LGHDT; CDR2 reads YNNKEL (reference sequence). The CDR3 runs to 19 residues. Losses at the gene ends were 1 base for V and 0 bases for J; bases not matched to a gene: 5.